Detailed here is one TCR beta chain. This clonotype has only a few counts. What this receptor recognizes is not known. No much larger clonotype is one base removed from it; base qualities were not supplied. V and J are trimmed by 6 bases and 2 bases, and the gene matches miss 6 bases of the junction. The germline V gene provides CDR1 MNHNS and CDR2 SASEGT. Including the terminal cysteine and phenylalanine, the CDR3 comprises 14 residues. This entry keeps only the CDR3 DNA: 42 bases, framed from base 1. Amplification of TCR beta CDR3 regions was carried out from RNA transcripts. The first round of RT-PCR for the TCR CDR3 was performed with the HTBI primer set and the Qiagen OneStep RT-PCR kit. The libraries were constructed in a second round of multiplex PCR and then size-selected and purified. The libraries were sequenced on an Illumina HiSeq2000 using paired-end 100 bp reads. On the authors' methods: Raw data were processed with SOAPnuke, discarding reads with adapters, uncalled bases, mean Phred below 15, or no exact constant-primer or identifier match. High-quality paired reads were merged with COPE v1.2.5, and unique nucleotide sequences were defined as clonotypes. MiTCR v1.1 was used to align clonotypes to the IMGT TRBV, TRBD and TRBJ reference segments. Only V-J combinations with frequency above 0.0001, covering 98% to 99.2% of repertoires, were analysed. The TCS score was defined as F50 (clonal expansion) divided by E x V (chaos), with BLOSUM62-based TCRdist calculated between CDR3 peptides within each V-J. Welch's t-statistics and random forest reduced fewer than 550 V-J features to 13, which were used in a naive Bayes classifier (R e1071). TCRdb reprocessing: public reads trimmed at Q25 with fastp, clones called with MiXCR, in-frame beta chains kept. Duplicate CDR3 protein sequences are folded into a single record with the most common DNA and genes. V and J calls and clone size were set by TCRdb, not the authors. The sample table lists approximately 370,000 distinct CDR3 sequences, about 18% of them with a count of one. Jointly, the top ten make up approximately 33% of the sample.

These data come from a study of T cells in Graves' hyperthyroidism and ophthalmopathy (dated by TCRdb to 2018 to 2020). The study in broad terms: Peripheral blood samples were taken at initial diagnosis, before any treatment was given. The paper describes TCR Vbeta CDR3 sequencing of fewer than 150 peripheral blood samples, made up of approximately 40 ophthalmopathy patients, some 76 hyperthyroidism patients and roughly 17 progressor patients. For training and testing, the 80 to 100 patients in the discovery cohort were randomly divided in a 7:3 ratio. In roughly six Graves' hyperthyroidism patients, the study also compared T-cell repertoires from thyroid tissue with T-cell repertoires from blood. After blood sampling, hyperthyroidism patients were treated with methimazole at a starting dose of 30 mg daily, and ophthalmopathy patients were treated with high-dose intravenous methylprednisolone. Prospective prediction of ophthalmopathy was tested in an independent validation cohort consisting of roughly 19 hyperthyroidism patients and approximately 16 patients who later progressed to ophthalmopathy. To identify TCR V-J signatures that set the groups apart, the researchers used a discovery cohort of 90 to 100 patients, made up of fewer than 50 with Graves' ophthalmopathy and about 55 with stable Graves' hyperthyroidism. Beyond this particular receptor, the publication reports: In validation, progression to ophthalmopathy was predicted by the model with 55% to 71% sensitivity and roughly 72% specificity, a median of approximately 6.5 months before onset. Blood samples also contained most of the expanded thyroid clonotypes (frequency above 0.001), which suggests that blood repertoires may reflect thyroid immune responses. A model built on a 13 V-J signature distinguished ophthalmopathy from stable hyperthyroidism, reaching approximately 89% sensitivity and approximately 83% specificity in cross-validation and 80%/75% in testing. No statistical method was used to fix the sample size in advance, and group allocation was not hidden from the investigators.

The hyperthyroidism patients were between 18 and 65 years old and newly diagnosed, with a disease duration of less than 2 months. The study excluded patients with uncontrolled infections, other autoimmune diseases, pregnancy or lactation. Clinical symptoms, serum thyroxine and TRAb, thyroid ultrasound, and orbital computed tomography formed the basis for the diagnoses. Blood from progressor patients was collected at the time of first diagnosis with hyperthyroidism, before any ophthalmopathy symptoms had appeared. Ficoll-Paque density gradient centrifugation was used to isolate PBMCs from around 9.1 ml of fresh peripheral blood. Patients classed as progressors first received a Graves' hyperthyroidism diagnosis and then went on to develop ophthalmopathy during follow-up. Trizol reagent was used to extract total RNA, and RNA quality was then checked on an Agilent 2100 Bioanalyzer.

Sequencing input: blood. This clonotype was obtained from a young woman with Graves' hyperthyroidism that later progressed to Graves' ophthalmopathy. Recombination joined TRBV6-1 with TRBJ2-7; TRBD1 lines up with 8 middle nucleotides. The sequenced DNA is TGTGCCAGCAGGGCGGGACAGGTTGCCTACGAGCAGTACTTC. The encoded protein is CASRAGQVAYEQYF.